The entry below gives a single TCR beta chain sequence along with its context. Its matching antigen is unknown. V shed 0 bases and J shed 10 bases, with 4 bases lying between them. The CDR3 covers 12 residues. Germline V lookup: CDR1 SGHAT, CDR2 FQNNGV. The sample comes from a study of T cell responses to AZD1222 COVID-19 vaccine. Overall study context: Second-dose groups at about 4 or about 12 weeks were pooled. Study findings and constraints: Variant regions that are unmutated are reportedly the target of nearly half of spike-specific TCRs. A rise in Spike-specific TCR breadth and depth followed two AZD1222 doses.

Method: immunoSEQ multiplex PCR; TCRdb's copy keeps in-frame clones and lacks some. This table has about 54,000 clones, roughly 85% appearing once. This clonotype originated in an adult in good health. The chain uses TRBV11-2 and TRBJ1-6; D is unresolved. Sequenced here: peripheral blood, sampled on day 0 of AZD1222 vaccination. As DNA, the CDR3 is TGTGCCAGCAGCTTAGACGTCTCACCCCTCCACTTT. This gives the protein CASSLDVSPLHF.